Listed below are T cell receptor beta chains from one sample, sequenced in a study of cytomegalovirus exposure and HLA in healthy donors. Here immunoSEQ multiplex PCR was the method, and the copy in TCRdb shows in-frame clones only, minus some. This sample has about 160,000 clones, with nearly 80% found just once. Sequencing was performed on PBMCs. These TCRs come from a man aged 18 to 29 in good health and CMV-seropositive. Each CDR3 is given with its conserved first and last residue. The D gene is left open where the match is weak. Rows may omit the clone size; those that give it use once, few, many or a size class.

CDR3aa	CDR3nt	j_gene	d_gene	abundance	v_gene
CASSAPLGQNGYTF	TGTGCCAGCAGCGCTCCCCTGGGACAGAATGGCTACACCTTC	TRBJ1-2	TRBD1	-	TRBV9
CASSRRAEHAEAFF	TGTGCCAGCAGTCGCAGGGCCGAGCACGCTGAAGCTTTCTTT	TRBJ1-1	-	-	TRBV6-1
CASSHSAGDIMNTGELFF	TGTGCCAGCAGCCATTCGGCAGGGGATATAATGAACACCGGGGAGCTGTTTTTT	TRBJ2-2	-	-	TRBV14
CASTPGGFVGDTQYF	TGTGCCAGCACCCCGGGAGGTTTTGTCGGAGATACGCAGTATTTT	TRBJ2-3	TRBD2	-	TRBV27
CASSPPTSGPFTGELFF	TGTGCCAGCAGTCCTCCGACTAGCGGGCCATTCACCGGGGAGCTGTTTTTT	TRBJ2-2	TRBD2	few	TRBV27
CASSELRTGRSGANGLTF	TGTGCCAGCAGTGAATTAAGGACAGGGAGATCTGGGGCCAACGGCCTGACTTTC	TRBJ2-6	TRBD1	-	TRBV2
CAWSVPRGGGTDTQYF	TGTGCCTGGAGTGTACCCCGCGGGGGGGGCACAGATACGCAGTATTTT	TRBJ2-3	TRBD2	-	TRBV30
CASNRGSSLNYEQYF	TGTGCCAGCAACAGGGGGTCGTCCCTCAACTACGAGCAGTACTTC	TRBJ2-7	TRBD1	-	TRBV6-1
CAWSNSGGADTQYF	TGTGCCTGGAGTAATAGCGGGGGAGCAGATACGCAGTATTTT	TRBJ2-3	TRBD2	-	TRBV30
CASSWTGANEKLFF	TGTGCCAGCAGTTGGACAGGTGCTAATGAAAAACTGTTTTTT	TRBJ1-4	TRBD1	-	TRBV2
CAWSLGGDADTQYF	TGTGCCTGGAGTCTGGGGGGGGACGCAGATACGCAGTATTTT	TRBJ2-3	TRBD2	-	TRBV30
CASSSQGHEQFF	TGCGCCAGCAGCTCACAGGGTCATGAGCAGTTCTTC	TRBJ2-1	-	-	TRBV5-1
CASSLYPGLASLAKNIQYF	TGTGCCAGCAGTTTGTATCCGGGACTAGCGTCCCTAGCCAAAAACATTCAGTACTTC	TRBJ2-4	TRBD2	-	TRBV28
CASSPEGARGYTF	TGTGCCAGCAGCCCAGAGGGGGCGCGAGGCTACACCTTC	TRBJ1-2	TRBD1	-	TRBV7-2
CASSSKPGQEFYEQYF	TGTGCCAGCAGCTCAAAACCGGGACAGGAGTTCTACGAGCAGTACTTC	TRBJ2-7	TRBD1	-	TRBV7-9
CASSLGPTQYF	TGTGCCAGCAGCTTGGGGCCTACGCAGTATTTT	TRBJ2-3	-	few	TRBV5-6
CASSVRGQEGETQYF	TGTGCCAGCAGCGTACGGGGACAGGAGGGAGAGACCCAGTACTTC	TRBJ2-5	TRBD1	-	TRBV9
CASSKRTSGVTNTGELFF	TGTGCCAGCAGCAAACGGACTAGCGGGGTTACGAACACCGGGGAGCTGTTTTTT	TRBJ2-2	TRBD2	-	TRBV9
CASSQVSVSYEQYF	TGTGCCAGCAGCCAAGTTTCAGTCTCCTACGAGCAGTACTTC	TRBJ2-7	-	once	TRBV4-2
CASSFQGHTDTQYF	TGTGCCAGCAGTTTCCAGGGTCACACAGATACGCAGTATTTT	TRBJ2-3	-	-	TRBV6-5
CASSFRQGVRNSEAFF	TGTGCCAGCAGCTTCCGACAGGGGGTACGAAACTCTGAAGCTTTCTTT	TRBJ1-1	TRBD1	few	TRBV5-6
CASSVTAGEDTQYF	TGTGCCAGCAGCGTAACGGCGGGGGAGGATACGCAGTATTTT	TRBJ2-3	TRBD2	-	TRBV9
CASSVGLAGDQETQYF	TGTGCCAGCAGCGTAGGACTAGCGGGGGACCAAGAGACCCAGTACTTC	TRBJ2-5	TRBD2	few	TRBV9
CASVSSGRAGEQFF	TGTGCCAGCGTTTCTAGCGGGAGGGCCGGTGAGCAGTTCTTC	TRBJ2-1	TRBD2	few	TRBV5-6
CASREGNSNQPQHF	TGTGCCAGCAGGGAGGGGAATAGCAATCAGCCCCAGCATTTT	TRBJ1-5	-	-	TRBV7-8
CASSPAQGTRVAKNIQYF	TGTGCCAGCTCGCCAGCCCAGGGGACGCGAGTGGCCAAAAACATTCAGTACTTC	TRBJ2-4	-	-	TRBV18
CASSDWQGAHQPQHF	TGTGCCAGCAGTGATTGGCAGGGGGCGCATCAGCCCCAGCATTTT	TRBJ1-5	TRBD1	-	TRBV2
CASSPAGRDEAFF	TGTGCCAGCAGCCCCGCGGGTAGGGATGAAGCTTTCTTT	TRBJ1-1	-	-	TRBV11-2
CASSGQSKNTEAFF	TGTGCCAGCAGCGGACAGAGTAAGAACACTGAAGCTTTCTTT	TRBJ1-1	-	-	TRBV27
CASSPRQGTYGYTF	TGCGCCAGCAGCCCGAGACAGGGGACCTATGGCTACACCTTC	TRBJ1-2	TRBD1	once	TRBV4-3
CASRPGLDPGELFF	TGTGCCAGCAGACCGGGACTAGACCCCGGGGAGCTGTTTTTT	TRBJ2-2	TRBD2	-	TRBV2
CASSTGKYMNTEAFF	TGTGCCAGTAGTACAGGGAAGTACATGAACACTGAAGCTTTCTTT	TRBJ1-1	-	-	TRBV19
CASSEGQGAREQYF	TGTGCCAGCAGTGAGGGACAGGGGGCGCGGGAGCAGTACTTC	TRBJ2-7	TRBD1	-	TRBV6-5
CASSPPRASGTYEQYF	TGTGCCAGCAGCCCCCCCCGGGCTAGCGGTACCTACGAGCAGTACTTC	TRBJ2-7	TRBD2	-	TRBV9
CSVLTDTNYGYTF	TGCAGCGTTCTGACAGACACTAACTATGGCTACACCTTC	TRBJ1-2	-	-	TRBV29-1
CASSRGLAGSEQYF	TGTGCCAGCAGCCGTGGACTAGCGGGATCCGAGCAGTACTTC	TRBJ2-7	TRBD2	-	TRBV13
CASSSPSGGSQETQYF	TGTGCCAGCAGCTCTCCTAGCGGGGGTTCCCAAGAGACCCAGTACTTC	TRBJ2-5	TRBD2	-	TRBV5-5
CASRPTGRNQPQHF	TGTGCCAGCAGGCCGACAGGCCGCAATCAGCCCCAGCATTTT	TRBJ1-5	-	-	TRBV6-5
CASSSRQGLNQPQHF	TGTGCCAGCAGCTCGCGACAGGGTCTTAATCAGCCCCAGCATTTT	TRBJ1-5	TRBD1	-	TRBV5-6
CASSWGLAGNHEQYF	TGTGCCAGCAGCTGGGGACTAGCGGGAAATCACGAGCAGTACTTC	TRBJ2-7	TRBD2	-	TRBV5-6